This TCR beta chain was observed in a study of human T cells and chemical hapten exposure (dated by TCRdb to 2020 to 2023). Looking at the study overall: For sensitization, 2% DPC in acetone was applied to a 2 cm by 2 cm area of upper inner arm skin. Patients additionally received weekly therapeutic DPC doses to the scalp throughout the approximately 22-week study period. Patch testing was performed on the upper back with Finn chambers containing 0.01% DPC, and the patch tests were scored after 6 days according to International Contact Dermatitis Research Group standards. The mostly female patient cohort included alopecia areata with under or over 50% scalp involvement, alopecia totalis and alopecia universalis. Libraries were pooled for sequencing, and per-sample TCR yields varied mainly because of small differences in library volumes within the pool. This study followed changes in the peripheral blood TCR repertoire in vivo during primary and secondary sensitization of alopecia patients to the hapten diphenylcyclopropenone (DPC). Blood was sampled from patients pre-sensitization (week 0) and at 2, 6 and about 24 weeks after DPC sensitization. Roughly 30 alopecia patients gave blood for TCR sequencing at one to four time points (pre-sensitization, 2, 6 and 24 weeks). General study outcomes and caveats: Alopecia, a presumed autoimmune disease, was present in all patients, so the immune response of the patients might differ from that of healthy individuals. Compared with pre-sensitization or healthy control sets, expanded TCRs formed significantly more large CDR3 similarity clusters, which is consistent with antigen-driven responses. The number of TCRs above 1 in 1000 frequency did not change with DPC sensitization; there was no evidence of global repertoire structure alterations. The number of PT1 expanded TCRs positively correlated with patch test score, significant at thresholds 8, 16 and 32 but not 4. Repeated subsampling changed both the strength of the expansion versus patch-test correlation and the threshold at which that correlation became significant.

Remarks on this clonotype: Which antigen it targets is not known. The input lacks base qualities; no much larger clone sits a single base away.

Taken from the germline V gene, the CDR1 and CDR2 loops are SGHRS and YFSETQ. From the cysteine up to the phenylalanine, the CDR3 has a length of 14 residues. Here the CDR3 DNA is all that survives: 42 bases in frame from base 1. Trimming takes 2 bases from V and 14 bases from J, and the germline ends sit 20 bases apart. The time point label, as the study defines it: patch test 1, 2 weeks after DPC sensitization. Read against the paper, the sample's treatment or condition label means: therapeutic diphenylcyclopropenone sensitization with weekly scalp DPC. At every patch-test visit, the blood draw took place before the patch test was put on. To be eligible, patients had to be aged 18 to 70, diagnosed with alopecia and judged suitable for DPC therapy, while pregnant patients were excluded. Total RNA was extracted from unfractionated whole blood collected in Tempus Blood RNA tubes. Libraries were built with RACE. Instrument used: NextSeq 500. During library preparation, unique molecular identifiers were attached to individual cDNA molecules so that TCRs could be counted in a quantitative, reproducible way. Both TCR alpha and TCR beta chains were sequenced from each blood RNA sample. The authors' analysis ran thus. A median of roughly 100,000 TCRs per sample was observed, with a range of 23,224 to 690,600. The Decombinator software suite was used to annotate the V, J and CDR3 of the TCR reads. For PS versus PT1 abundance plots, all samples were subsampled to the same number of TCRs (28,000). Expanded TCRs were defined as absent before sensitization and observed at least eight times at the 2-week time point. In TCRdb, the public reads were trimmed at Q25 with fastp and aligned with MiXCR, with productive beta chains retained. Rows are unified per CDR3 protein, each entry keeping the most common DNA and genes. The V and J calls were not made by the authors but by TCRdb's processing. A total of roughly 200,000 distinct CDR3 sequences appear in this sample, around 22% of them only once. In total, the top ten clones hold about 7% of the sample.

The sample here was whole blood, taken in connection with sensitization to the hapten diphenylcyclopropenone (DPC). This chain joins TRBV5-1 to TRBJ2-1, and the D gene may be TRBD2, 6 bases matching. The clonotype originates from a woman between 50 and 59 years old with alopecia areata. Some clones in this sample may be carry-over from other donors' samples. For the CDR3, the sequence is CASSFSPGEYQKFF. The base sequence is TGCGCCAGCAGCTTTAGCCCGGGAGAGTATCAAAAGTTCTTC.